A single sample gave rise to the 20 T cell receptor beta chains below, sequenced in a study of shared clonotypes between healthy human individuals. Assay used: immunoSEQ multiplex PCR; TCRdb lists only in-frame clones, some missing. The repertoire holds some 2 million clones, with approximately 95% as singletons. Naive CD8 cells, CD45RO-negative and positively selected for CCR7, excluded terminally differentiated effector memory CD45RA+ cells. What was sequenced was naive CD8+ T cells sorted from blood. Receptors were obtained from a man aged 18 to 29 in good health.

The chain has TRBV30 and TRBJ2-1; 8 bases agree with TRBD2. The junction had 10 bases not matched to a gene; V was cut back by 5 bases and J by 4 bases. The CDR3 runs to 15 residues. Germline-derived CDR1 and CDR2 are GTSNPN and SVGIG (reference sequence). CDR3 sequence reads: CAWEPGLGFYNEQFF. In nucleotides, the CDR3 is TGTGCCTGGGAACCGGGACTAGGCTTTTACAATGAGCAGTTCTTC.

Comment on this clone: A junction boundary mismatches the germline segment, possibly from a read error. This chain uses TRBV4-1 with TRBJ2-1; tentatively, D is TRBD2 (6 bases). The germline V gene encodes CDR1 MGHRA and CDR2 YSYEKL. CDR3 size: 16 residues. CDR3 bases: TGCGCCAGCAGCCACTTTCAGGGAGGTGTCCACAATGGGCAGTTCTTC. Encoded protein: CASSHFQGGVHNGQFF.

The rearrangement uses TRBV7-8 and TRBJ1-5; D unclear. The V end was cut by 5 bases, the J end by 0 bases, with 20 bases between. Germline-derived CDR1 and CDR2 are SGHVS and FQNEAQ. The CDR3 runs 18 residues. The CDR3 coding sequence is TGTGCCAGCAGCATAACAGAGGCCACATCGGGTAGCAATCAGCCCCAGCATTTT. It yields the protein CASSITEATSGSNQPQHF.

CDR3 in DNA: TGTGCCAGCCTCGGACACGGCCAAGAGACCCTCCACTTT. Its translation: CASLGHGQETLHF. The V call is TRBV27, the J call TRBJ1-6; perhaps TRBD1 as D (5 bases). Germline lookup yields CDR1 MNHEY and CDR2 SMNVEV (reference sequence). The CDR3 runs to 13 residues. Trimming cost V 8 bases and J 14 bases, with 19 bases left between them.

The V call is TRBV2, the J call TRBJ2-7; D is unclear. Per germline, CDR1 SNHLY and CDR2 FYNNEI. CDR3 length: 13 amino acids. V shed 1 base and J shed 4 bases, with 8 bases lying between them. CDR3 sequence reads: CASSEGSLYEQYF. Written as DNA, the CDR3 is TGTGCCAGCAGTGAAGGCTCCTTGTACGAGCAGTACTTC.

This CDR3 reads CASSSRVGEQYF. CDR3 nucleotides: TGTGCCAGCAGCAGCAGGGTTGGGGAGCAGTACTTC. This rearrangement joins TRBV5-5 to TRBJ2-7; the D gene is possibly TRBD1 (5 bases). Germline loops: CDR1 SGHKS, CDR2 YYEKEE (reference sequence). V was shortened by 4 bases and J by 7 bases, with 12 bases between the two germline ends. The CDR3 extends over 12 amino acids.

The chain carries TRBV7-6 and TRBJ2-1; 7 bases are a match to TRBD2. CDR3 length: 16 amino acids. Per germline, CDR1 SGHVS and CDR2 FNYEAQ. J lost 4 bases, V lost 5 bases, and 11 bases had no gene match. The DNA for the CDR3 is TGTGCCAGCAGCCATGCATCCAGCGGGATATACAATGAGCAGTTCTTC. Translation: CASSHASSGIYNEQFF.

This chain uses TRBV6-5 with TRBJ2-5, with D maybe TRBD1 (6 bases). Germline CDR1 reads MNHEY; CDR2 reads SVGAGI. The CDR3 loop spans 14 amino acids. The ends were cut back, 8 bases at V and 5 bases at J, with 18 bases in the middle. CDR3 sequence: CASGDTGYRETQYF. The CDR3 region has the DNA TGTGCCAGCGGGGATACAGGGTATCGGGAGACCCAGTACTTC.

This sequence joins TRBV19 and TRBJ2-7; 9 positions agree with TRBD1. Germline CDR1 is LNHDA and CDR2 is SQIVND (reference sequence). V lost 7 bases, J lost 8 bases, and 9 bases stayed unmatched. The CDR3 is made up of 13 amino acids. The CDR3 DNA reads TGTGCCAGTACCCCCGGGACAGGGTTACAGCAGTACTTC. Translating gives CASTPGTGLQQYF.

The rearrangement uses TRBV5-4 and TRBJ1-2; D is ambiguous. Trimming removed 2 bases at V and 3 bases at J, with 11 bases between. The CDR3 consists of 14 residues. Per germline, CDR1 SGHNT and CDR2 YYREEE (reference sequence). The DNA for the CDR3 is TGTGCCAGCAGCTTTACGACGGTGGACTATGGCTACACCTTC. Its protein product is CASSFTTVDYGYTF.

On this clone itself: Other DNA sequences in the same sample also yield this CDR3. The V gene is TRBV7-9, the J gene TRBJ1-6, with no clear D. The CDR3 is 12 residues long. Germline-derived CDR1 and CDR2 are SEHNR and FQNEAQ (reference sequence). The V gene lost 3 bases and the J gene lost 7 bases, with 4 bases spanning the gap. DNA of the CDR3: TGTGCCAGCAGCTTCGGGAATTCACCCCTCCACTTT. Its protein is CASSFGNSPLHF.

CDR3 sequence: CSVGAGSNEQFF. The CDR3 DNA is TGCAGCGTTGGGGCAGGGAGCAATGAGCAGTTCTTC. V gene TRBV29-1 combines with J gene TRBJ2-1, with D perhaps assigned TRBD1 or TRBD2 (5 bases each). Trimming took 4 bases from V and 6 from J, leaving 10 bases between them. The V gene's germline CDR1 is SQVTM and CDR2 ANQGSEA. The CDR3 is made up of 12 amino acids.

V usage is TRBV4-3 and J usage is TRBJ2-7; TRBD2 might be the D (6 bases). Trimming shortened V by 1 base and J by 3 bases, and 13 bases separated the two germline ends. The CDR3 is made up of 15 amino acids. CDR1 is LGHNA and CDR2 is YSLEER in the germline V gene. The DNA for the CDR3 is TGCGCCAGCAGCCAAGGGCGTAGCGGCCTCTACGAGCAGTACTTC. This codes for CASSQGRSGLYEQYF.

The V gene is TRBV9, the J gene TRBJ2-6; weak D call: TRBD1 (6 bases). The V gene lost 3 bases and the J gene lost 13 bases, with 14 bases spanning the gap. This CDR3 has 13 residues. CDR1 is SGDLS and CDR2 is YYNGEE in the germline V gene. The CDR3 DNA follows: TGTGCCAGCAGCGCAGGGACATCCCGTGTCCTGACTTTC. It yields the protein CASSAGTSRVLTF.

V gene TRBV7-6 combines with J gene TRBJ2-1, with D possibly matching TRBD2 (6 bases). Germline CDR1 is SGHVS and CDR2 is FNYEAQ. V lost 3 bases and J 5 bases, leaving 11 bases between the germline ends. The CDR3 is 14 residues long. CDR3 in DNA: TGTGCCAGCAGCTTCGCCGGCGGGGACAATGAGCAGTTCTTC. It codes for CASSFAGGDNEQFF.

The chain has TRBV5-1 and TRBJ2-1; 8 positions match TRBD2. Trimming took 3 bases from V and 4 from J; bases not matched to a gene: 6. The CDR3 is 15 amino acids. In germline, CDR1 is SGHRS, CDR2 YFSETQ. The CDR3 sequence: CASSYTSGLYNEQFF. CDR3 sequence (DNA): TGCGCCAGCAGCTACACTAGCGGCCTTTACAATGAGCAGTTCTTC.

V and J are TRBV7-8 and TRBJ1-4; no clear D. The V end lost 4 bases, the J end lost 8 bases, and 11 bases lay between the germline ends. This CDR3 region has 13 residues. Germline-derived CDR1 and CDR2 are SGHVS and FQNEAQ. CDR3 sequence reads: CASSSILQEKLFF. The CDR3 DNA is TGTGCCAGCAGCTCAATACTACAGGAAAAACTGTTTTTT.

The V call is TRBV27, the J call TRBJ2-7, with 9 bases matching TRBD1. V shed 7 bases, J shed 2 bases, and the junction held 6 bases outside the gene matches. CDR1 is MNHEY and CDR2 is SMNVEV in the germline V gene (reference sequence). The CDR3 totals 14 residues. The CDR3, as DNA: TGTGCCAGCAATCCGGGACAGGGTCCCTACGAGCAGTACTTC. This gives the protein CASNPGQGPYEQYF.

V gene TRBV25-1 combines with J gene TRBJ2-5, with 7 nucleotides matching TRBD1. The V gene's germline CDR1 is MGHDK and CDR2 SYGVNS. Trimming cost V 4 bases and J 5 bases; bases outside gene matches: 10. This CDR3 region has 15 residues. DNA of the CDR3: TGTGCCAGCAGTGGCCGACAGGGTGGAAGGGAGACCCAGTACTTC. Translated, it gives CASSGRQGGRETQYF.

The chain joins TRBV25-1 to TRBJ1-6; D is unclear. The CDR3 has 14 amino acids. Germline CDR1 and CDR2: MGHDK and SYGVNS. Trimming pared 2 bases from V and 7 bases from J, leaving 9 bases between. CDR3 DNA sequence: TGTGCCAGCAGTGAAAGAGCTAGGAATTCACCCCTCCACTTT. It codes for CASSERARNSPLHF.